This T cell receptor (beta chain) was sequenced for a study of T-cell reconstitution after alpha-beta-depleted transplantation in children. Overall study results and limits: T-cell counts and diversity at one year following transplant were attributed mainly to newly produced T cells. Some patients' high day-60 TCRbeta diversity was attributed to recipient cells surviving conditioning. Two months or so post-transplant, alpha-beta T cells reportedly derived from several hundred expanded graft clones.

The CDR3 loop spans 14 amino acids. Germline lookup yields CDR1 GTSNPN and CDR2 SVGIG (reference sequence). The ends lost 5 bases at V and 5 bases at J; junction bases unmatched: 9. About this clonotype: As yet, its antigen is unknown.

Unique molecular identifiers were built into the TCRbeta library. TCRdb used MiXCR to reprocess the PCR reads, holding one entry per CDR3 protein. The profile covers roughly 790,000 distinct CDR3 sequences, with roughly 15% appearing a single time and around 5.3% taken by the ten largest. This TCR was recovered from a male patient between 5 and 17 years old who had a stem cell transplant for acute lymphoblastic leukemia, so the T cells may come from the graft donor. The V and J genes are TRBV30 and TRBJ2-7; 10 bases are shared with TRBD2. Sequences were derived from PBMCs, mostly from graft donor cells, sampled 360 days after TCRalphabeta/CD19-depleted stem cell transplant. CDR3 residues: CAWHPGLANHEQYF. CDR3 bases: TGTGCCTGGCACCCGGGACTAGCGAACCACGAGCAGTACTTC.